The 21 T cell receptor beta chains given below trace back to one sample, sequenced in a study of cytomegalovirus exposure and HLA in healthy donors. The PCR was carried out with 60 Vbeta primers and 13 Jbeta primers. The data were produced by immunoSEQ multiplex PCR, yet TCRdb's version contains in-frame clones alone and is incomplete. The sample contains 130,000 or so clones, 76% of which appear only once. The sample taken for sequencing was PBMCs. The receptor source for this set is a middle-aged man in good health and CMV-seronegative.

This rearrangement joins TRBV10-3 to TRBJ2-3, with D hard to call. Germline CDR1 ENHRY, CDR2 SYGVKD. V was clipped by 0 bases and J by 6 bases, with 16 bases between them. The CDR3 is 16 residues long. CDR3 loop: CAISESTLTAKDTQYF. DNA for the CDR3: TGTGCCATCAGTGAGTCGACTCTAACTGCCAAGGATACGCAGTATTTT.

The chain combines TRBV28 with TRBJ2-4; 9 bases align to TRBD2. Germline lookup yields CDR1 MDHEN and CDR2 SYDVKM. The V segment lost 3 bases and the J segment 5 bases; nucleotides outside the gene matches: 11. The CDR3 is 17 residues long. The CDR3 DNA reads as TGTGCCAGCAGTTTGGCGGGGGGGCCCCCGAGGGAAAACATTCAGTACTTC. Translated: CASSLAGGPPRENIQYF.

This chain connects TRBV6-4 to TRBJ2-5; D may be TRBD2 (6 bases). V lost 3 bases and J 0 bases, leaving 11 bases between the germline ends. The CDR3 consists of 15 residues. Per the germline V gene, CDR1 is MRHNA and CDR2 is SNTAGT. The CDR3 coding sequence is TGTGCCAGCAGTGAACTAGCAGGGTACCAAGAGACCCAGTACTTC. Amino acids: CASSELAGYQETQYF.

There are a few counts of this clone. CDR3 sequence: CASSQPSLGTSRNNEQFF. In nucleotides, the CDR3 is TGTGCCAGCAGCCAACCCAGCTTGGGGACTAGCCGAAACAATGAGCAGTTCTTC. The chain joins TRBV7-9 to TRBJ2-1, with 9 nucleotides matching TRBD2. Germline values: CDR1 SEHNR, CDR2 FQNEAQ (reference sequence). The CDR3 is made up of 18 amino acids. V lost 5 bases to trimming and J lost 5 bases; unmatched junction nucleotides: 16. Based on the CDR3 plus reference TRBV7-9 and TRBJ2-1, the full variable domain is DTGVSQNPRHKITKRGQNVTFRCDPISEHNRLYWYRQTLGQGPEFLTYFQNEAQLEKSRLLSDRFSAERPKGSFSTLEIQRTEQGDSAMYLCASSQPSLGTSRNNEQFFGPGTRLTVL.

This clone has a single count. The gene calls are TRBV4-1 and TRBJ2-7; the D gene is possibly TRBD2 (6 bases). Germline CDR1 reads MGHRA; CDR2 reads YSYEKL. The CDR3 has 14 residues. Deletions cut 1 base from V and 5 bases from J, with 12 bases between. The CDR3 DNA reads TGCGCCAGCAGCCAAGGACTGGGCGGGGACGAGCAGTACTTC. It encodes CASSQGLGGDEQYF.

The chain combines TRBV19 with TRBJ2-7; the match to TRBD1 covers 8 bases. There are 15 residues in the CDR3. CDR1 and CDR2 (germline): LNHDA, SQIVND (reference sequence). The V and J ends lost 6 bases and 2 bases, in that order; junction bases with no gene match: 9. CDR3 in amino acids: CASSTPGQVPYEQYF. The CDR3 coding sequence is TGTGCCAGTAGCACCCCGGGACAGGTCCCCTACGAGCAGTACTTC.

This clone occurred a few times. This sequence joins TRBV27 and TRBJ2-3, with TRBD2 matching over 11 bases. The CDR3 spans 15 residues. The J segment lost 6 bases and the V segment lost 2 bases, leaving 4 bases of the junction unmatched. Germline V CDR1 and CDR2: MNHEY, SMNVEV (reference sequence). The CDR3 coding sequence is TGTGCCAGCAGTTTAACCTTAGCGGGAGGGGATACGCAGTATTTT. This codes for CASSLTLAGGDTQYF.

The chain is built from TRBV5-4 and TRBJ1-2; TRBD1 is a possible D gene (5 bases). The ends were cut back, 0 bases at V and 11 bases at J, with 14 bases in the middle. The length of the CDR3 is 13 residues. Germline V lookup: CDR1 SGHNT, CDR2 YYREEE (reference sequence). In nucleotides, the CDR3 is TGTGCCAGCAGCTTGGCCGGGACGGGAGGGTACACCTTC. This sequence encodes CASSLAGTGGYTF.

V gene TRBV13 combines with J gene TRBJ2-7; 14 bases are shared with TRBD2. The CDR3 runs to 14 residues. The germline CDR1 and CDR2 sequences are PRHDT and FYEKMQ (reference sequence). V lost 5 bases, J lost 5 bases, and 2 bases stayed unmatched. The CDR3 DNA reads TGTGCCAGCAGCCAGGGACTAGCGGGGGACGAGCAGTACTTC. Its translation is CASSQGLAGDEQYF.

This rearrangement joins TRBV6-4 to TRBJ2-2, with 9 nucleotides matching TRBD1. The V gene's germline CDR1 is MRHNA and CDR2 SNTAGT. The CDR3 is 15 amino acids. Germline trimming cut 6 bases from V and 6 bases from J; bases unmatched to any gene: 8. CDR3 DNA: TGTGCCAGCAGCCAGACAGGGGGAAGTTCCGGGGAGCTGTTTTTT. Its protein product is CASSQTGGSSGELFF.

This sequence joins TRBV10-3 and TRBJ2-5; perhaps TRBD2 as D (6 bases). This CDR3 region has 14 residues. Germline CDR1 reads ENHRY; CDR2 reads SYGVKD. With 0 bases removed from V and 5 bases from J, the gap between germline ends came to 10 bases. The CDR3 reads CAISESEGTETQYF. The CDR3 DNA reads as TGTGCCATCAGTGAGTCGGAGGGTACGGAGACCCAGTACTTC.

CDR3 sequence: CASSFSGGGYEQYF. The CDR3 DNA follows: TGTGCCAGCAGTTTTAGCGGGGGAGGATACGAGCAGTACTTC. The V gene is TRBV5-4, the J gene TRBJ2-7, with 9 bases identical to TRBD2. This CDR3 has 14 amino acids. The germline CDR1 and CDR2 sequences are SGHNT and YYREEE (reference sequence). Losses at the gene ends were 5 bases for V and 4 bases for J; bases not matched to a gene: 7.

In DNA, the CDR3 is TGTGCCAGCAGTGAACCTTATAATTCACCCCTCCACTTT. This encodes CASSEPYNSPLHF. This chain connects TRBV6-1 to TRBJ1-6; D is unresolved. CDR3 size: 13 residues. CDR1 is MNHNS, CDR2 SASEGT, per germline. The V and J ends lost 2 bases and 4 bases respectively, with 3 bases between them.

The chain is built from TRBV7-9 and TRBJ1-1, with a weak D call TRBD1 (6 bases). V was clipped by 5 bases and J by 5 bases, with 18 bases between them. CDR3 size: 15 residues. CDR1 SEHNR and CDR2 FQNEAQ come from the germline V gene (reference sequence). CDR3 protein: CASSQLDSWGTEAFF. The CDR3, as DNA: TGTGCCAGCAGCCAACTGGACAGTTGGGGTACTGAAGCTTTCTTT.

The sample holds a few counts of this clone. The chain uses TRBV7-9 and TRBJ2-7, with 8 bases fitting TRBD2. Losses at the gene ends were 5 bases for V and 3 bases for J; bases not matched to a gene: 6. The CDR3 has 14 residues. Germline V lookup: CDR1 SEHNR, CDR2 FQNEAQ (reference sequence). The CDR3 spells CASSGTGTSYEQYF. For the CDR3, the DNA is TGTGCCAGCAGCGGAACCGGGACTAGCTACGAGCAGTACTTC.

V usage is TRBV6-1 and J usage is TRBJ2-5; 8 nucleotides line up with TRBD2. The DNA end is a closer match to TRBJ2-7, so the J assignment may be wrong. The CDR3 spans 14 residues. The V gene's germline CDR1 is MNHNS and CDR2 SASEGT. Here the CDR3 DNA reads TGTGCCAGCAGTACCGGGGGGGGCGGCTACGAGCAGTACTTC. Protein sequence: CASSTGGGGYEQYF.

The J gene is TRBJ2-5, the V gene TRBV2, with D possibly matching TRBD2 (6 bases). The J call is in doubt because the DNA end fits TRBJ2-7 better. Germline V gene sequence: CDR1 SNHLY, CDR2 FYNNEI. This CDR3 has 13 residues. This CDR3 is CASSEPDYFEQYF. The CDR3 DNA reads as TGTGCCAGCAGTGAACCGGACTATTTCGAGCAGTACTTC.

The chain combines TRBV30 with TRBJ1-1, with D possibly TRBD1 on 5 matching bases. Germline CDR1 GTSNPN, CDR2 SVGIG (reference sequence). V was shortened by 0 bases and J by 8 bases, with 16 bases between the two germline ends. The CDR3 extends over 14 amino acids. The CDR3 is CAWSVIGAGYEAFF. The CDR3 DNA sequence: TGTGCCTGGAGTGTTATAGGGGCGGGGTACGAAGCTTTCTTT.

J is TRBJ2-2 and V is TRBV11-2; 9 nucleotides line up with TRBD1. CDR1 and CDR2 from the germline V gene are SGHAT and FQNNGV. CDR3 length equals 15 residues. Germline trimming cut 2 bases from V and 6 bases from J; bases unmatched to any gene: 4. CDR3 nucleotide sequence: TGTGCCAGCAGCTTAACAGGGGGCTGGGCCGGGGAGCTGTTTTTT. It yields the protein CASSLTGGWAGELFF.

About this clone itself: In the same sample, other DNA sequences code for this CDR3. The chain combines TRBV4-2 with TRBJ2-7, with a weak D call TRBD2 (6 bases). The CDR3 runs 17 residues. The ends were cut back, 0 bases at V and 2 bases at J, with 17 bases in the middle. Germline CDR1 LGHNA, CDR2 YNFKEQ. CDR3 bases: TGTGCCAGCAGCCAAGATCCTCAGACTAGAATCCCCTACGAGCAGTACTTC. This codes for CASSQDPQTRIPYEQYF.

CDR3 loop: CASSGGQLYNSPLHF. The CDR3 DNA reads TGTGCCAGCAGTGGCGGACAGCTTTATAATTCACCCCTCCACTTT. The gene calls are TRBV6-5 and TRBJ1-6; a weak D match, TRBD1 (6 bases). Per the germline V gene, CDR1 is MNHEY and CDR2 is SVGAGI. The CDR3 sequence is 15 residues long. V lost 5 bases, J lost 4 bases, and 12 bases lay in between.